This T cell receptor beta chain was obtained from a study of blood T cell repertoires in COVID-19. Study overall: Samples representing acute and convalescent COVID-19 were sourced from the United States, Italy and Spain. PBMCs, B-cell-depleted T cells, or T cells were the source of the cDNA or gDNA that made up the material.

With V trimmed by 3 bases and J by 4 bases, 4 bases remained unmatched. The germline CDR1 and CDR2 sequences are DFQATT and SNEGSKA (reference sequence). This CDR3 has 15 residues. Per the original methods: Reference gene primer amplification gave estimated nucleated cell counts. The table came from immunoSEQ multiplex PCR; TCRdb's copy has only in-frame clones and leaves some out. The DNA was the basis for D and trimming; V, J and clone size are from that table. The sample records some 260,000 clones, around 90% being singletons. Sequences were obtained from peripheral blood. The chain links TRBV20-1 to TRBJ2-1; 12 positions match TRBD2. This sequence was found in a woman in her 30s with acute or convalescent COVID-19. In nucleotides, the CDR3 is TGCAGTGCTAGTAGGACTAGCGGGACTTACAATGAGCAGTTCTTC. The encoded protein is CSASRTSGTYNEQFF.